A selection of T cell receptor beta chains follows, all from one sample in a study of PD-1 blockade in classical Hodgkin lymphoma. TCRdb keeps only in-frame clones here, not all; method: immunoSEQ multiplex PCR. This repertoire shows under 40,000 clones, around 80% found once; its top ten account for roughly 17%. The sample consisted of peripheral blood mononuclear cells (PBMCs), taken before the fourth cycle of nivolumab. The source of these receptors is a human donor with classical Hodgkin lymphoma. The CDR3 runs from the conserved cysteine through the conserved F or W. D genes are given only for firm matches. Expanded clones get a size class; other rows say once, few or many, or leave the size out.

j_gene,v_gene,d_gene,abundance,CDR3nt,CDR3aa
TRBJ2-7,TRBV5-4,.,.,TGTGCCAGCAGCCGGGACAACTACGAGCAGTACTTC,CASSRDNYEQYF
TRBJ1-1,TRBV19,.,.,TGTGCCAGTAGTCTCTCCCCCGTTTGGGATGAAGCTTTCTTT,CASSLSPVWDEAFF
TRBJ1-6,TRBV7-2,.,.,TGTGCCAGCAGCTTAGAGGGATCGGTCTCACCCCTCCACTTT,CASSLEGSVSPLHF
TRBJ2-3,TRBV4-1,.,.,TGCGCCAGCAGCCAAGATCAAACTATCTATAGCACAGATACGCAGTATTTT,CASSQDQTIYSTDTQYF
TRBJ1-2,TRBV1,.,.,TGCACCAGCAGCCCTCAGAGAGTCCGGGACAGGGTGAAAGGCTACACCTTC,CTSSPQRVRDRVKGYTF
TRBJ2-1,TRBV5-6,TRBD2,.,TGTGCCAGCAGCTTGGACCAGCGGGAGAGCTCCTACAATGAGCAGTTCTTC,CASSLDQRESSYNEQFF
TRBJ2-7,TRBV27,.,.,TGTGCCAGCAGTTGGAGCAGGTTATCCTACGAGCAGTACTTC,CASSWSRLSYEQYF
TRBJ2-6,TRBV7-9,TRBD1,.,TGTGCCAGCAGCGGGACAGGGACCTCTGGGGCCAACGTCCTGACTTTC,CASSGTGTSGANVLTF
TRBJ1-5,TRBV2,.,few,TGTGCCAGCAGGAGGTTGGCGGAGCCCCAGCATTTT,CASRRLAEPQHF
TRBJ1-1,TRBV7-9,.,.,TGTGCCAGCAGCTTGGGGGCAAACACTGAAGCTTTCTTT,CASSLGANTEAFF
TRBJ1-1,TRBV5-1,.,.,TGCGCCAGCAGCTTGGATGGGGCGAACACTGAAGCTTTCTTT,CASSLDGANTEAFF
TRBJ2-7,TRBV6-5,.,few,TGTGCCAGCAGTTACGCAAATAGCGAGCAGTACTTC,CASSYANSEQYF
TRBJ1-5,TRBV7-2,TRBD1,.,TGTGCCAGCAGTGGGACAGCCGAGCAGCCCCAGCATTTT,CASSGTAEQPQHF
TRBJ1-2,TRBV4-2,TRBD1,medium-sized,TGTGCCAGCAGCCAAGGGACGGGACAGCGGAACTATGGCTACACCTTC,CASSQGTGQRNYGYTF
TRBJ2-1,TRBV7-9,.,.,TGTGCCAGCAGCTTAGAGGGAGCGGGTGAGCAGTTCTTC,CASSLEGAGEQFF
TRBJ2-6,TRBV2,.,.,TGTGCCAGCAGCGCCTCTGGGGCCAACGTCCTGACTTTC,CASSASGANVLTF
TRBJ1-6,TRBV9,TRBD1,few,TGTGCCAGCAGCACCTCGGGACAGGGGTATTCACCCCTCCACTTT,CASSTSGQGYSPLHF
TRBJ2-1,TRBV7-2,TRBD1,.,TGTGCCAGCAGCTTGGACAGGGTCGGCAATGAGCAGTTCTTC,CASSLDRVGNEQFF
TRBJ2-7,TRBV7-9,.,.,TGTGCCAGCAGCCCAAGAGGTATAATCTACGAGCAGTACTTC,CASSPRGIIYEQYF
TRBJ2-7,TRBV27,.,.,TGTGCCAGCAGTTCCTCGGGGCAGGGCGTACGTTTGTACTTC,CASSSSGQGVRLYF
TRBJ1-5,TRBV11-3,TRBD1,.,TGTGCCAGCAGCCCCGGGACAGGGGCTAATCAGCCCCAGCATTTT,CASSPGTGANQPQHF
TRBJ2-1,TRBV18,.,.,TGTGCCAGCTCACCTGGGGGCAGGTTCTACAATGAGCAGTTCTTC,CASSPGGRFYNEQFF
TRBJ2-1,TRBV30,TRBD2,.,TGTGCCTGGAGTGTTGTAGCGGGGATATACAATGAGCAGTTCTTC,CAWSVVAGIYNEQFF
TRBJ2-1,TRBV7-8,.,.,TGTGCCAGCAGCTTAGCGCTACTAGCAAGCAATGAGCAGTTCTTC,CASSLALLASNEQFF